These 3 T cell receptor beta chains originate from one sample sequenced in a study of T cell responses to AZD1222 COVID-19 vaccine. The assay was immunoSEQ multiplex PCR, and TCRdb's table has in-frame clones only and misses some. This sample has more than 95,000 clones, with around 89% found just once. Material: peripheral blood, obtained on day 0 of AZD1222 vaccination. These receptors came from an adult in good health.

This sequence joins TRBV9 and TRBJ1-4; D gene ambiguous. V was shortened by 4 bases and J by 2 bases, with 15 bases between the two germline ends. This CDR3 has 16 amino acids. CDR1 and CDR2 (germline): SGDLS, YYNGEE. The CDR3 DNA reads as TGTGCCAGCAGCCGATTTGAAGGGTCTACTAATGAAAAACTGTTTTTT. Its translation: CASSRFEGSTNEKLFF.

The J gene is TRBJ2-7, the V gene TRBV6-5, with a weak D call TRBD1 (5 bases). V was cut by 5 bases and J by 1 base, with 9 bases left in between. Germline V gene sequence: CDR1 MNHEY, CDR2 SVGAGI. The CDR3 runs to 13 residues. The CDR3 nucleotides are TGTGCCAGCAGTCCTACAGGATCCTACGAGCAGTACTTC. It translates to CASSPTGSYEQYF.

The chain recombines TRBV9 with TRBJ2-7; TRBD2 matches at 12 bases. The germline gives CDR1 SGDLS, CDR2 YYNGEE. The V gene end was trimmed by 4 bases and the J gene end by 7 bases; junction bases not matched to a gene: 9. The CDR3 runs 15 residues. The chain's CDR3 is CASSPDLAGGREQYF. CDR3 DNA: TGTGCCAGCAGCCCAGACCTAGCGGGGGGGAGAGAGCAGTACTTC.